The clone carrying this TCR beta chain occurred once. The antigen remains unidentified. The data derive from a study of cytomegalovirus exposure and HLA in healthy donors. CDR1 and CDR2 from the germline V gene are ENHRY and SYGVKD. The CDR3 covers 14 residues. V gave up 6 bases and J gave up 1 base, with 11 bases separating them. This PCR relied on a set of 60 Vbeta primers and 13 Jbeta primers. Here immunoSEQ multiplex PCR was the method, and the copy in TCRdb shows in-frame clones only, minus some. In the table there are more than 95,000 clones, around four fifths of which are singletons. The study's findings and limits: A later analysis linked a missense variant in DCLRE1C to the trimming of TCR beta V and J genes.

The sequenced sample consisted of PBMCs. The sequence was collected from a man between 18 and 29 years old in good health and CMV-seropositive. This chain uses TRBV10-3 with TRBJ2-3; possible D gene TRBD1, 5 bases. CDR3 amino acids: CAIRGRGGTDTQYF. The CDR3 DNA follows: TGTGCCATCAGGGGGCGAGGCGGCACAGATACGCAGTATTTT.